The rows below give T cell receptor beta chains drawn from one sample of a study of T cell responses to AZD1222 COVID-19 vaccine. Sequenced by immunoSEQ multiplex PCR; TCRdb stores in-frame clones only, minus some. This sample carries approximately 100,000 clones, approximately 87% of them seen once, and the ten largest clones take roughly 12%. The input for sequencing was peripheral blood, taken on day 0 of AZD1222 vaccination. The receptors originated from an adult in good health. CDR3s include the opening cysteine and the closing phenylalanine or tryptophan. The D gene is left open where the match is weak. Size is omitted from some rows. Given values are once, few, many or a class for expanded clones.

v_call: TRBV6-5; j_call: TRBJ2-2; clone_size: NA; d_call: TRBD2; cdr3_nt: TGTGCCAGCAGGGCCAGCGGGAGGGCCCCCGGGGAGCTGTTTTTT; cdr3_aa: CASRASGRAPGELFF
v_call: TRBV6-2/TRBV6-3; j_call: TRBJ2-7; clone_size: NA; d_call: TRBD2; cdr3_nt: TGTGCCAGCAGCCTACTAGCGGGAGACTACGAGCAGTACTTC; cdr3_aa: CASSLLAGDYEQYF
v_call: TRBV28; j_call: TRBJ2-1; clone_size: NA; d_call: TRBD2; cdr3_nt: TGTGCCGGCAGACTAGCGGGAGATCGGGAGCAGTTCTTC; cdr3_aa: CAGRLAGDREQFF
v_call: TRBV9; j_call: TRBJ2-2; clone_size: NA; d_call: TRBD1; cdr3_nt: TGTGCCAGCAGCGCGTCTACAGGGGTGGCCGGGGAGCTGTTTTTT; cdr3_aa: CASSASTGVAGELFF
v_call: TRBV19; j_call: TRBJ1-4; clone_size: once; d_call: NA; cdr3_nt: TGTGCCTCTCTGAGTGCAACTAATGAAAAACTGTTTTTT; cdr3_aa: CASLSATNEKLFF
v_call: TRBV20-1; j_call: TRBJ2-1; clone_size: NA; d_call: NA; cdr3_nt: TGCAGTGGTTCACAGGGAAATGAGCAGTTCTTC; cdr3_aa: CSGSQGNEQFF
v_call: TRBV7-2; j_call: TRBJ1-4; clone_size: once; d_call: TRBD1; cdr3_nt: TGTGCCAGCAGCGGACAGGGTGCGGGGGGTGAAAAACTGTTTTTT; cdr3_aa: CASSGQGAGGEKLFF
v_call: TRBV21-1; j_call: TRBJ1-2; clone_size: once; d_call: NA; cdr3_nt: TGTGCCAGCAGCAAAGCGCACACAGTACCTAACTATGGCTACACCTTC; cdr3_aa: CASSKAHTVPNYGYTF
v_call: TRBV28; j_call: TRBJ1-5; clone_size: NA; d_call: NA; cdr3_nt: TGTGCCAGCAGTTCGGGGGACGTCCTCAGGGAGCCCCAGCATTTT; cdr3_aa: CASSSGDVLREPQHF
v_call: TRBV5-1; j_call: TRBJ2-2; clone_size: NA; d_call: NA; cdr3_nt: TGCGCCAGCACCCTAAATGCAGTCAACACCGGGGAGCTGTTTTTT; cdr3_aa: CASTLNAVNTGELFF
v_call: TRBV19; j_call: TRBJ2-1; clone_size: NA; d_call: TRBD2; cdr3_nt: TGTGCCAGTGGGAACTTAGCGGGAGGATCTCCCTACAATGAGCAGTTCTTC; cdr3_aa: CASGNLAGGSPYNEQFF
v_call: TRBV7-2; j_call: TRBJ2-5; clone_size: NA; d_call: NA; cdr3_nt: TGTGCCAGCAGCTCGGGGAGGACAGGAGCGGAGACCCAGTACTTC; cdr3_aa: CASSSGRTGAETQYF
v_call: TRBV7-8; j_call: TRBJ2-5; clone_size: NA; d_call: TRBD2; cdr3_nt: TGTGCCAGCAGCTTTGGACTAGCGGGAGAGACCCAGTACTTC; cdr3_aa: CASSFGLAGETQYF
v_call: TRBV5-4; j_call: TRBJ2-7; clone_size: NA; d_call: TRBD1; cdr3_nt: TGTGCCAGCAGCTCCCCGGGACAGGGGGCTTACGAGCAGTACTTC; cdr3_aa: CASSSPGQGAYEQYF
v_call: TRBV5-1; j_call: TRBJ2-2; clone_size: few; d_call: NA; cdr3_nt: TGCGCCAGCAGCCTACAGGGATCGAACACCGGGGAGCTGTTTTTT; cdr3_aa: CASSLQGSNTGELFF
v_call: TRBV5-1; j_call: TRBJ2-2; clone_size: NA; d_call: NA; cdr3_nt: TGCGCCAGCAACCGGGGCTGGGGGGACACCGGGGAGCTGTTTTTT; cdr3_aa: CASNRGWGDTGELFF
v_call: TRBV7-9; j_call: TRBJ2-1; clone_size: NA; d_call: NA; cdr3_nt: TGTGCCAGCAGCCACTCCGGCCTCTACAATGAGCAGTTCTTC; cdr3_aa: CASSHSGLYNEQFF
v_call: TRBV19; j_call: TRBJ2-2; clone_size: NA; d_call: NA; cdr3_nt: TGTGCCAGTAGGAGCGGACCTACCGTGAGGACCGGGGAGCTGTTTTTT; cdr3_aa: CASRSGPTVRTGELFF
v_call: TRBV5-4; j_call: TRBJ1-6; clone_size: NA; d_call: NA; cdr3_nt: TGTGCCAGCAGCGAGGACAGATATAATTCACCCCTCCACTTT; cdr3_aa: CASSEDRYNSPLHF
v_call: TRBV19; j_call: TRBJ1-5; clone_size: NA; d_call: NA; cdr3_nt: TGTGCCAGTAGTTTCCGCTCGACATCGGGGGGCCAGCCCCAGCATTTT; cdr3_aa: CASSFRSTSGGQPQHF
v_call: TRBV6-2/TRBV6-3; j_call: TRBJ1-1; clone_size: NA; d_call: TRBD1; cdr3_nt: TGTGCCAGCAGTAAAAATTTCGAACAGGGGGGAGCTTTCTTT; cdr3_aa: CASSKNFEQGGAFF
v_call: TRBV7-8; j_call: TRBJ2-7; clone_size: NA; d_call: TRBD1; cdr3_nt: TGTGCCAGCAGCTTAGTGGACAGGAGCTACGAGCAGTACTTC; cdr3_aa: CASSLVDRSYEQYF
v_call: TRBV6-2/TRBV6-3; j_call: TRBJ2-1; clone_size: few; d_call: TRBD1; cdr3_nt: TGTGCCAGCAGTTACGCGGTCTGGGACAGTATTCGGAACAATGAGCAGTTCTTC; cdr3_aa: CASSYAVWDSIRNNEQFF
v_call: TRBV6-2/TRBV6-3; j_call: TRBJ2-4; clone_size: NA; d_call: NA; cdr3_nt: TGTGCCAGCAGTTACTCGAGGGCCGCTGCTGGGTTAGCCAAAAACATTCAGTACTTC; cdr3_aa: CASSYSRAAAGLAKNIQYF
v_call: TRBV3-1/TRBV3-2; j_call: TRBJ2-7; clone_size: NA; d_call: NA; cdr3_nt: TGTGCCAGCAGCCAATGGTCCTCGGGGCGCTTCGGGGGCGAGCAGTACTTC; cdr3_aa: CASSQWSSGRFGGEQYF
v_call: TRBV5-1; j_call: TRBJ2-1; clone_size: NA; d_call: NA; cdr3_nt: TGCGCCAGCAGCGGGGCGTCGCCCCACTACAATGAGCAGTTCTTC; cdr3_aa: CASSGASPHYNEQFF
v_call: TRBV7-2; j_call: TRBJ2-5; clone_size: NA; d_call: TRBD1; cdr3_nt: TGTGCCAGCAGCGAAGAGACAGGGCGCGGGACCCAGTACTTC; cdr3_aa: CASSEETGRGTQYF
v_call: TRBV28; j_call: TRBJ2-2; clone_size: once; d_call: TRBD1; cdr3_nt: TGTGCCAGCAGTTTAGAGACAGGGGACCGGAGCGGGGAGCTGTTTTTT; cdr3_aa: CASSLETGDRSGELFF
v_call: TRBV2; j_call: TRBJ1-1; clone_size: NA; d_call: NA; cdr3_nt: TGTGCCACGGGAGCTAACACTGAAGCTTTCTTT; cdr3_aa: CATGANTEAFF
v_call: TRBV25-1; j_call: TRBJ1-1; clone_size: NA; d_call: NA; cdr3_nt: TGTGCCAGCAGTAGGGGGGTGCGGCTCACTGAAGCTTTCTTT; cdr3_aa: CASSRGVRLTEAFF
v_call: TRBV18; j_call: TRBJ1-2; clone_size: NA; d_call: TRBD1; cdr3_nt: TGTGCCAGCTCACCCACACCAGACAGGGGTGGCTATGGCTACACCTTC; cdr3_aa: CASSPTPDRGGYGYTF
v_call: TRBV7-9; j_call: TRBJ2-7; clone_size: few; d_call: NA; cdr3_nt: TGTGCCAGCAGCTCCGGTGTACTAGCCTACGAGCAGTACTTC; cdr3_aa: CASSSGVLAYEQYF
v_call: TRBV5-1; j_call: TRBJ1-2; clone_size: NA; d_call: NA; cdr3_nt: TGCGCCAGCAGCGCGGACCACTCTAACTATGGCTACACCTTC; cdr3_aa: CASSADHSNYGYTF
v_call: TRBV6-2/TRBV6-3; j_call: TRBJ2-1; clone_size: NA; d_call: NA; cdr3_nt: TGTGCCAGCAGTTACTGGGGCAATGAGCAGTTCTTC; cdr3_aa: CASSYWGNEQFF
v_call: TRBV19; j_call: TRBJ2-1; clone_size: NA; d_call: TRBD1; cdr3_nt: TGTGCCAGTAGTATAGGACAGGGGAACTACAATGAGCAGTTCTTC; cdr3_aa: CASSIGQGNYNEQFF
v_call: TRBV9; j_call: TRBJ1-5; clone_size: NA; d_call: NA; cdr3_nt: TGTGCCAAACTAGGACTTTTCAATCAGCCCCAGCATTTT; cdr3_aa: CAKLGLFNQPQHF
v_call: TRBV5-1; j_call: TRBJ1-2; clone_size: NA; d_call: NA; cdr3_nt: TGCGCCAGCACATCGGGCCCCTCTAACTATGGCTACACCTTC; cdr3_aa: CASTSGPSNYGYTF
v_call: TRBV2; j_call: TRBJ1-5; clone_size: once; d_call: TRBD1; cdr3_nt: TGTGCCAGCGGACAGGACTATAGCAATCAGCCCCAGCATTTT; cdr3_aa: CASGQDYSNQPQHF
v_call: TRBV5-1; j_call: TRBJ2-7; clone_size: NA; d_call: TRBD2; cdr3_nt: TGCGCCAGCAGCGATGGGACTAGCGGGAACTACGAGCAGTACTTC; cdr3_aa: CASSDGTSGNYEQYF
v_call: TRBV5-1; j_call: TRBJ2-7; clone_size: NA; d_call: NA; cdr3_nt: TGCGCCAGCAGCTTGGGTCATAGCTCCTACGAGCAGTACTTC; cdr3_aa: CASSLGHSSYEQYF
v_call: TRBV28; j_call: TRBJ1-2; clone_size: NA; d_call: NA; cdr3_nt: TGTGCCAGCAGTCCCCTCCGACTGAACCCCTTAGACTATGGCTACACCTTC; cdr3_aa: CASSPLRLNPLDYGYTF
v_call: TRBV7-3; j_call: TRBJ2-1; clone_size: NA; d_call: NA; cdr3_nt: TGTGCCAGCAGCCTTGCCCCTTTCAATGAGCAGTTCTTC; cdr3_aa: CASSLAPFNEQFF
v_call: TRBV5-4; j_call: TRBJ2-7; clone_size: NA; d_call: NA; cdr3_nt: TGTGCCAGCAGCTTGGAGTACCGCGAGCAGTACTTC; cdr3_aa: CASSLEYREQYF
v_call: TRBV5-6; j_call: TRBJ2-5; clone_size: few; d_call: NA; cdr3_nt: TGTGCCAGCAGCAGGACTAAAGAGACCCAGTACTTC; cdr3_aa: CASSRTKETQYF
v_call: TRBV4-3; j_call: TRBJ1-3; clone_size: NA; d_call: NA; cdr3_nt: TGCGCCAGCAGCCAAGATACAGGGTTGGTCGGAAACACCATATATTTT; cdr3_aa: CASSQDTGLVGNTIYF
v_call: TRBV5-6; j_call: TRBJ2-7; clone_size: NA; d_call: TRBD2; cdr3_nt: TGTGCCAGCTGTTATAGCGGGAGTTTGAACGAGCAGTACTTC; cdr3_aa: CASCYSGSLNEQYF
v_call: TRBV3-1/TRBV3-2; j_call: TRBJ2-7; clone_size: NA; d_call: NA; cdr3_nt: TGTGCCAGCAGCCAAGCTTCCGGGTTCTCCTACGAGCAGTACTTC; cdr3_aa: CASSQASGFSYEQYF
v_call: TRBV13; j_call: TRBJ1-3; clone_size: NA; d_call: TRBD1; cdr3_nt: TGTGCCAGCAGCTTAGTCCCGGACAGGAGCTCTGGAAACACCATATATTTT; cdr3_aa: CASSLVPDRSSGNTIYF
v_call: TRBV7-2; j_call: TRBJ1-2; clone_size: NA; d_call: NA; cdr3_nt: TGTGCCAGCAGCTCGATGGGGGGATCGGCGGATGGCTACACCTTC; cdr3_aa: CASSSMGGSADGYTF
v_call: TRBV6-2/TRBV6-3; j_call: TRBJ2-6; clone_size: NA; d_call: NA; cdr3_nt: TGTGCCAGCAGCGACAGGAGCTCTGGGGCCAACGTCCTGACTTTC; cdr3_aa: CASSDRSSGANVLTF
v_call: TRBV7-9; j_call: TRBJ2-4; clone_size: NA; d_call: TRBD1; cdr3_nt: TGTGCCAGCAGCTTAGCGCCGCCAGGGGGCATTCAGTACTTC; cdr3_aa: CASSLAPPGGIQYF
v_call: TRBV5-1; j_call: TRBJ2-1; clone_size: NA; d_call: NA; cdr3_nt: TGCGCCAGCAGGGGTAGCGGCCTCTCCTACAATGAGCAGTTCTTC; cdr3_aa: CASRGSGLSYNEQFF
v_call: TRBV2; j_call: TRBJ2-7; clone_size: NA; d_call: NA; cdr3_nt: TGTGCCAGCACCTCCAATGGTCTAGCTAGCCACGAGCAGTACTTC; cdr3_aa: CASTSNGLASHEQYF
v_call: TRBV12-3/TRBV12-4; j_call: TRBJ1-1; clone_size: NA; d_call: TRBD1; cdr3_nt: TGTGCCAGCAGTAGGGGGCTCGCTGAAGCTTTCTTT; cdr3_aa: CASSRGLAEAFF
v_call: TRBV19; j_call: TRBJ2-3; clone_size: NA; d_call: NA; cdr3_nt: TGTGCCAGTACCCCGGGGGCTACAGATACGCAGTATTTT; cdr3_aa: CASTPGATDTQYF